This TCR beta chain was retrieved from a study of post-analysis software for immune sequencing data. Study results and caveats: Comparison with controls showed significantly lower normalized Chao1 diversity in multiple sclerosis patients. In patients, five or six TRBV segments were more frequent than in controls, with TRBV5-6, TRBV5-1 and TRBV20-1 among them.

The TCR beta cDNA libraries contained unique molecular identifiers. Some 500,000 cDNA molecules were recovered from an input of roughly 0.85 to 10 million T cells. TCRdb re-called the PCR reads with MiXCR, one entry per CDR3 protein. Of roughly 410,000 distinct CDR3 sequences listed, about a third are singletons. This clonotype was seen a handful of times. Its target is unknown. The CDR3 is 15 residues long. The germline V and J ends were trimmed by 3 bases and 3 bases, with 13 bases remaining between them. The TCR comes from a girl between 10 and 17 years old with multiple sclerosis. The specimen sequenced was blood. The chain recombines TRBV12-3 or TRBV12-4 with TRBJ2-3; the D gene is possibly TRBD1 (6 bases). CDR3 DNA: TGTGCCAGCAGTTTTGGGGGCTTAGGAACAGATACGCAGTATTTT. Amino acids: CASSFGGLGTDTQYF.